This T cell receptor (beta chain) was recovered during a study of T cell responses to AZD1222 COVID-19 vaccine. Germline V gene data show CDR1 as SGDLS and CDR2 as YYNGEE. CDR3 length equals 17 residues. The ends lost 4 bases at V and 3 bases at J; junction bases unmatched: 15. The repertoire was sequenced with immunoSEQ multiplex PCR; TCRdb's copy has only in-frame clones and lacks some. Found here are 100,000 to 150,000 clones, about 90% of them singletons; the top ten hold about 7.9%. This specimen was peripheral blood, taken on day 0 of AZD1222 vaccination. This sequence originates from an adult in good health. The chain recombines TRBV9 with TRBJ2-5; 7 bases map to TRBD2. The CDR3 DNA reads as TGTGCCAGCAGCTCCCCAGGCGGGGGATCGGGGAAAGAGACCCAGTACTTC. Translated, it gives CASSSPGGGSGKETQYF.